These 16 T cell receptor beta chains were sequenced from one sample in a study of T cell clones after liver transplantation. TCRdb's copy holds only in-frame clones and misses some; the assay was immunoSEQ multiplex PCR. This sample carries around 120,000 clones, 75% to 95% of them seen once, and the ten largest clones take 0.83%. The sample in question was CD4+ T cells from blood, obtained 12 months after liver transplant. The receptors shown here come from a human patient who received a liver transplant. Some T cells may be provided by the graft donor.

The V and J genes are TRBV21-1 and TRBJ2-5; TRBD2, as called in the table, went unchecked against the DNA. TRBV21-1 is a pseudogene segment. The CDR3 is 16 residues long. This CDR3 reads CASSKGLAGVGETQYF. The CDR3 nucleotides read TGTGCCAGCAGCAAGGGGCTAGCGGGAGTAGGAGAGACCCAGTACTTC.

This clone appeared once. The rearrangement uses TRBV7-3 and TRBJ2-1, with D maybe TRBD1 (6 bases). There are 15 residues in the CDR3. Trimming shortened V by 1 base and J by 6 bases, and 13 bases separated the two germline ends. From germline, CDR1 is SGHTA and CDR2 FQGTGA. For the CDR3, the DNA is TGTGCCAGCAGCTTAAACCCAGGGGCGGGCAATGAGCAGTTCTTC. As protein: CASSLNPGAGNEQFF.

This chain uses TRBV6-1 with TRBJ2-4; D ambiguous. The V gene's germline CDR1 is MNHNS and CDR2 SASEGT. V lost 1 base and J 2 bases, leaving 9 bases between the germline ends. This CDR3 is 15 amino acids long. DNA of the CDR3: TGTGCCAGCAGTGAAGTGGAAATGACCAAAAACATTCAGTACTTC. As protein: CASSEVEMTKNIQYF.

The chain employs TRBV6-5 and TRBJ2-7, with 10 bases that match TRBD2. Germline V CDR1 and CDR2: MNHEY, SVGAGI. CDR3 size: 15 residues. With V trimmed by 8 bases and J by 2 bases, 9 bases remained unmatched. For the CDR3, the DNA is TGTGCCAGCCGGATAACTAGCGGGGCCACCTACGAGCAGTACTTC. Protein product: CASRITSGATYEQYF.

The chain is built from TRBV9 and TRBJ2-1; 8 nucleotides line up with TRBD2. The length of the CDR3 is 16 residues. V was pared by 0 bases and J by 8 bases, with 10 bases of the junction left unmatched. CDR1 SGDLS and CDR2 YYNGEE come from the germline V gene. In nucleotides, the CDR3 is TGTGCCAGCAGCGTAGGTAGTAGCGGGAAGGTCGATGAGCAGTTCTTC. Encoded protein: CASSVGSSGKVDEQFF.

V gene TRBV5-4 combines with J gene TRBJ2-5; TRBD1 aligns across 10 bases. Losses at the gene ends were 4 bases for V and 11 bases for J; bases not matched to a gene: 8. CDR1 and CDR2 (germline): SGHNT, YYREEE (reference sequence). The CDR3 has 13 residues. The CDR3 sequence: CASSPDRGREQYF. The CDR3 bases are TGTGCCAGCAGCCCCGACAGGGGGCGGGAGCAGTACTTC.

The chain employs TRBV5-1 and TRBJ1-1; D is unclear. CDR1 and CDR2 from the germline V gene are SGHRS and YFSETQ. This CDR3 comprises 15 residues. Between the trimmed V and J ends, which lost 0 bases and 10 bases, there was a span of 19 bases. CDR3 in amino acids: CASSLEGRGDSRAFF. The DNA for the CDR3 is TGCGCCAGCAGCTTGGAGGGCAGAGGAGATTCGCGAGCTTTCTTT.

J is TRBJ2-5 and V is TRBV5-6, with TRBD1 identical over 9 bases. Trimming took 4 bases from V and 2 from J; bases not matched to a gene: 6. The CDR3 totals 15 residues. From germline, CDR1 is SGHDT and CDR2 YYEEEE. The CDR3 region has the DNA TGTGCCAGCAGCCCAAGCGGACAGGGGCAAGAGACCCAGTACTTC. Translated, it gives CASSPSGQGQETQYF.

V is TRBV5-1 and J is TRBJ2-1, with D possibly matching TRBD2 (5 bases). The CDR3 runs 15 residues. Trimming removed 0 bases from V and 8 bases from J, with 15 bases in between. CDR1 and CDR2 from the germline V gene are SGHRS and YFSETQ. CDR3 amino acids: CASSLATIPADEQFF. In DNA form, the CDR3 reads TGCGCCAGCAGCTTGGCGACTATCCCCGCTGATGAGCAGTTCTTC.

The V gene is TRBV19, the J gene TRBJ1-1; 8 positions agree with TRBD1. There are 17 residues in the CDR3. V shed 5 bases, J shed 3 bases, and the junction held 14 bases outside the gene matches. Germline V lookup: CDR1 LNHDA, CDR2 SQIVND (reference sequence). CDR3 loop: CASSSTWLQGAYTEAFF. The CDR3 region has the DNA TGTGCCAGTAGTTCTACTTGGCTCCAGGGGGCGTACACTGAAGCTTTCTTT.

The rearrangement links TRBV9 to TRBJ2-5, with D possibly TRBD2 on 7 matching bases. Per germline, CDR1 SGDLS and CDR2 YYNGEE. The CDR3 runs to 16 residues. With 3 bases removed from V and 5 bases from J, the gap between germline ends came to 20 bases. The CDR3 DNA reads TGTGCCAGCAGCGCCTCGGGGGGCACCCACAGGGAGACCCAGTACTTC. Protein product: CASSASGGTHRETQYF.

The chain uses TRBV5-8 and TRBJ1-1; 10 bases fit TRBD1. V gave up 4 bases and J gave up 1 base; unmatched junction bases: 7. This CDR3 comprises 16 residues. Germline V gene lookup returns CDR1 SGHTS and CDR2 YDEGEE. The CDR3 spells CASSTRGQGKNTEAFF. CDR3 nucleotide sequence: TGTGCCAGCAGCACGCGGGGACAGGGGAAGAACACTGAAGCTTTCTTT.

The rearrangement uses TRBV5-4 and TRBJ2-7; 8 nucleotides match TRBD2. The V gene's germline CDR1 is SGHNT and CDR2 YYREEE (reference sequence). J lost 1 base, V lost 2 bases, and 8 bases had no gene match. The CDR3 spans 16 residues. The CDR3 region has the DNA TGTGCCAGCAGCTTACCCGGGAGGGAGGGGTCCTACGAGCAGTACTTC. Protein sequence: CASSLPGREGSYEQYF.

The chain combines TRBV10-2 with TRBJ2-7; TRBD2 aligns across 8 bases. Germline V CDR1 and CDR2: WSHSY, SAAADI. V lost 10 bases to trimming and J lost 6 bases; unmatched junction nucleotides: 20. This CDR3 comprises 16 residues. The CDR3 spells CATLGGPAGVEAEQYF. CDR3 nucleotide sequence: TGCGCCACCCTCGGAGGGCCAGCGGGAGTCGAAGCCGAGCAGTACTTC.

Only one count was recorded for this clone. V gene TRBV7-6 combines with J gene TRBJ2-5, with 11 bases fitting TRBD2. V lost 5 bases to trimming and J lost 4 bases; unmatched junction nucleotides: 3. CDR3 length equals 14 residues. The germline gives CDR1 SGHVS, CDR2 FNYEAQ. This chain's CDR3 is CASSPGLAGETQYF. For the CDR3, the DNA is TGTGCCAGCAGCCCCGGACTAGCGGGAGAGACCCAGTACTTC.

The chain couples TRBV7-8 to TRBJ2-3, with TRBD1 identical over 7 bases. With 1 base clipped from V and 3 bases from J, the junction kept 7 bases outside the gene matches. Germline CDR1 and CDR2: SGHVS and FQNEAQ. The CDR3 sequence is 16 residues long. This CDR3 is CASSLDRTGWTDTQYF. DNA for the CDR3: TGTGCCAGCAGCTTAGACCGGACAGGCTGGACAGATACGCAGTATTTT.